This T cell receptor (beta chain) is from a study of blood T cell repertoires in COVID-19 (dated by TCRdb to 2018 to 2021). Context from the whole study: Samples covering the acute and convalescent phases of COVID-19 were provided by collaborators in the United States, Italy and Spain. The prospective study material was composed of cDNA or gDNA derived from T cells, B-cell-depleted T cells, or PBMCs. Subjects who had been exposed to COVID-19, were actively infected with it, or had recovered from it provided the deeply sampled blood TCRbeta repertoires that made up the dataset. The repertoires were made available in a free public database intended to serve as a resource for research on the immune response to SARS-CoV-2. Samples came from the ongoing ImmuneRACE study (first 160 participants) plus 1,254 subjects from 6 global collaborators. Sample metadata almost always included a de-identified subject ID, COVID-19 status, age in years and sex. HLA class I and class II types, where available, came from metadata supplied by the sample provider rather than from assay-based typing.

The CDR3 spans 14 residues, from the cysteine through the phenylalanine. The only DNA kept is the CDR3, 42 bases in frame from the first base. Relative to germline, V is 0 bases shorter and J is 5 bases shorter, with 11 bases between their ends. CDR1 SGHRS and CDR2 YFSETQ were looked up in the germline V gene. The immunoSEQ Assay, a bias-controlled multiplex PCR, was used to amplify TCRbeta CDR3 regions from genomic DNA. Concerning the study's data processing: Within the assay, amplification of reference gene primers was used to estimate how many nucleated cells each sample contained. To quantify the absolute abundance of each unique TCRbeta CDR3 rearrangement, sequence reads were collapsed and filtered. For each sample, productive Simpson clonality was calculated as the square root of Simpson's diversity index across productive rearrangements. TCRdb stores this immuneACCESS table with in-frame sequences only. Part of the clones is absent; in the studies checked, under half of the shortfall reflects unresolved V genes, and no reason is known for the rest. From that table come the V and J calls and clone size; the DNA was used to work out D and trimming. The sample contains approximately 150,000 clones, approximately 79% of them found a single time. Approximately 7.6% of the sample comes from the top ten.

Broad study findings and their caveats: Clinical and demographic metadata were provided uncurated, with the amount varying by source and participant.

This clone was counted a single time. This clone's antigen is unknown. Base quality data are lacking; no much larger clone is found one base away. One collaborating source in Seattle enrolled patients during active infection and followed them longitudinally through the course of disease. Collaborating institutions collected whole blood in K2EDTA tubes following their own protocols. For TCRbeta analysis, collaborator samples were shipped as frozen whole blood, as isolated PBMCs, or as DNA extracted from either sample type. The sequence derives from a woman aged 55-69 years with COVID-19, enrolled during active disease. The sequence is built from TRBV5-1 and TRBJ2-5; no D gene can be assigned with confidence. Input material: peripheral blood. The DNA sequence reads TGCGCCAGCAGCTTGGTGCCCACTGGTGAGACCCAGTACTTC. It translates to CASSLVPTGETQYF.